The present TCR beta chain was sequenced within a study of blood T cell repertoires in COVID-19. In the authors' workflow: Amplification from reference gene primers served as the basis for estimated nucleated cell counts. Using immunoSEQ multiplex PCR, the repertoire was profiled, and TCRdb retains in-frame clones only, with some absent. V and J calls and clone size are given by that table; D and trimming were obtained from the DNA. This table holds 85,000 or so clones, roughly 79% found once. CDR3 length: 14 amino acids. Germline CDR1 reads SGHNT; CDR2 reads YYREEE (reference sequence). The ends lost 4 bases at V and 0 bases at J; junction bases unmatched: 4.

V is TRBV5-4 and J is TRBJ2-7; 7 positions agree with TRBD1. The clonotype comes from a man aged 80 or over with acute or convalescent COVID-19. Sequencing was carried out using peripheral blood. The CDR3: CASSQGQHSYEQYF. The CDR3 DNA sequence: TGTGCCAGCAGCCAGGGACAGCACTCCTACGAGCAGTACTTC.